This T cell receptor (beta chain) was sequenced during a study of spatial heterogeneity in lung cancer. Looking at the study overall: Alpha-chain detections were consistently fewer than beta-chain detections among the sequences.

The germline V and J ends were trimmed by 3 bases and 6 bases, with 16 bases remaining between them. The CDR3 sequence is 14 residues long. Germline CDR1 and CDR2: SGHRS and YFSETQ. Sample time point: sample taken at primary tumor resection. This clonotype has at least ten counts. Its antigen is not identified. The study, taken as a whole, reports: One measure, the expanded intratumoral alpha and beta TCR count, tracked tumor mutation counts.

Every TCR cDNA molecule carried a tag that served as a unique molecular identifier. TCRdb analysed the 5' RACE reads with MiXCR anew, one entry per CDR3 protein. The profile shows about 100,000 distinct CDR3 sequences, 4% to 4.5% of them singletons. This material consisted of lung tumor tissue, taken at surgery. This receptor was taken from a male donor with early-stage non-small cell lung cancer. V is TRBV5-1 and J is TRBJ2-7; perhaps TRBD2 as D (5 bases). CDR3 in DNA: TGCGCCAGCAGCTCCACCGGCAAACGGGGCGAGCAGTACTTC. It yields the protein CASSSTGKRGEQYF.